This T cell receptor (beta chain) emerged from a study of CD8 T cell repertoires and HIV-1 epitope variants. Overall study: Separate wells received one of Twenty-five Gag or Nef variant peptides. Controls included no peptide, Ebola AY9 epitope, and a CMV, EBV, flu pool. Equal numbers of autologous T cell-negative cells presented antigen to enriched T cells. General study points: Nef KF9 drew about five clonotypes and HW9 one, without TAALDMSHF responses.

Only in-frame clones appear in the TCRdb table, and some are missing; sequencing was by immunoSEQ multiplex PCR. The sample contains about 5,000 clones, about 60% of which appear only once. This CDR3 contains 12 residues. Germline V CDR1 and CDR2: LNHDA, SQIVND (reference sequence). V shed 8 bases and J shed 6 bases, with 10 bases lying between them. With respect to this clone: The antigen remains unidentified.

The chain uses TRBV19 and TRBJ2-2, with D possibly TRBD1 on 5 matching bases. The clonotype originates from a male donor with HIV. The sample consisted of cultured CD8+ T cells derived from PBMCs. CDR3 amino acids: CASGWGPGELFF. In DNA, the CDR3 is TGTGCCAGTGGGTGGGGCCCCGGGGAGCTGTTTTTT.